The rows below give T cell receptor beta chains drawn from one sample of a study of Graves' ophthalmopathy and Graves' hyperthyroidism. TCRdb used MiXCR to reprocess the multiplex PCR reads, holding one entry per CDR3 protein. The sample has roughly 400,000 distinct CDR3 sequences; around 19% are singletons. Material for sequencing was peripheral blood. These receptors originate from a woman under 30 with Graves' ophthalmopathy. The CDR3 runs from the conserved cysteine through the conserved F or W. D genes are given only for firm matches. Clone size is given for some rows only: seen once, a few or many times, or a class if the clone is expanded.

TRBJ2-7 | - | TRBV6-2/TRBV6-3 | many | CASSYAGVNTYEQYF | TGTGCCAGCAGTTACGCAGGGGTCAACACCTACGAGCAGTACTTC
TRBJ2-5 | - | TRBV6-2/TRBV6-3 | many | CASVRLRGAETQYF | TGTGCCAGCGTGCGTCTTCGGGGGGCCGAGACCCAGTACTTC
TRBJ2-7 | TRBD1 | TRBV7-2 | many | CASSSRRDSSYEQYF | TGTGCCAGCAGCTCCCGACGGGACAGCTCCTACGAGCAGTACTTC
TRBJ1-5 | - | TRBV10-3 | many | CATRGFNSNQPQHF | TGTGCCACCAGGGGTTTTAATAGCAATCAGCCCCAGCATTTT
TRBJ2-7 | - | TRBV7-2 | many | CASSPRSPEQYF | TGTGCCAGCAGCCCCCGGTCCCCCGAGCAGTACTTC
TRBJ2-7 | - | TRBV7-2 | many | CASSPRAREQYF | TGTGCCAGCAGCCCGAGGGCCCGCGAGCAGTACTTC
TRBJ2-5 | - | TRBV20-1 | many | CSAFRAYQETQYF | TGCAGTGCCTTTCGAGCGTACCAAGAGACCCAGTACTTC
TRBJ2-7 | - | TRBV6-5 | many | CASSYSLLSSSGEQYF | TGTGCCAGCAGTTACTCGCTGCTCTCTTCTTCCGGCGAGCAGTACTTC
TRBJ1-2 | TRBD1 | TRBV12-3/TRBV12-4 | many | CASRAGQGLPYGYTF | TGTGCCAGCAGGGCCGGACAGGGGTTGCCCTATGGCTACACCTTC
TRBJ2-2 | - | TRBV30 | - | CAWSVVGSGGELFF | TGTGCCTGGAGTGTGGTCGGGAGTGGCGGGGAGCTGTTTTTT
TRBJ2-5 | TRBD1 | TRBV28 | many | CASSWDRGGEETQYF | TGTGCCAGCAGTTGGGACAGGGGAGGAGAAGAGACCCAGTACTTC
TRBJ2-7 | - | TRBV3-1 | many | CASSHLGHIPSSYEQYF | TGTGCCAGCAGCCACCTAGGACACATCCCGAGCTCCTACGAGCAGTACTTC
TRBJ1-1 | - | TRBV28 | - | CASSLSGHLLQYTEAFF | TGTGCCAGCAGTTTATCGGGACACCTACTGCAATACACTGAAGCTTTCTTT
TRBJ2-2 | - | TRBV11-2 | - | CASSRRGVTPELFF | TGTGCCAGCAGCCGTCGAGGAGTAACCCCGGAGCTGTTTTTT
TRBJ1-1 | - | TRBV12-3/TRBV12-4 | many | CASSLGQGDAFF | TGTGCCAGCAGTTTAGGGCAGGGTGACGCTTTCTTT
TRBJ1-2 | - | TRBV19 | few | CASSIRREDGYTF | TGTGCCAGTAGTATTCGCAGGGAGGATGGCTACACCTTC
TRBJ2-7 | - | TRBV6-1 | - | CASSVGQLSSYEQYF | TGTGCCAGCAGCGTCGGACAGCTGAGCTCCTACGAGCAGTACTTC
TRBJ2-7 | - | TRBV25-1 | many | CASSDPMYEQYF | TGTGCCAGCAGTGACCCGATGTACGAGCAGTACTTC
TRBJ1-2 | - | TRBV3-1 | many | CASSQGEDGYTF | TGTGCCAGCAGCCAAGGAGAGGATGGCTACACCTTC
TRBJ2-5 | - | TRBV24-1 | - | CATSEPGQIQETQYF | TGTGCCACCAGTGAGCCGGGACAAATACAAGAGACCCAGTACTTC
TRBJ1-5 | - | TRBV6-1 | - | CASRTSEISNQPQHF | TGTGCCAGCAGGACATCAGAGATTAGCAATCAGCCCCAGCATTTT
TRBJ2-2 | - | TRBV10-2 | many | CAGRGLTGELFF | TGCGCCGGAAGGGGATTAACCGGGGAGCTGTTTTTT
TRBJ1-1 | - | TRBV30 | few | CAWSTRLINTEAFF | TGTGCCTGGAGCACGAGACTGATAAACACTGAAGCTTTCTTT
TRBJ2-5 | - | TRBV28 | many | CASTRQVKEETQYF | TGTGCCAGCACTAGACAGGTTAAAGAAGAGACCCAGTACTTC
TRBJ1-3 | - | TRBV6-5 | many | CASSYRPLRGNTIYF | TGTGCCAGCAGTTACCGGCCTCTTAGAGGAAACACCATATATTTT
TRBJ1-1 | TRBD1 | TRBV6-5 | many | CASSNPDRATEAFF | TGTGCCAGCAGTAACCCGGACAGGGCCACTGAAGCTTTCTTT
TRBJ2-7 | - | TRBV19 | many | CASSGGAASSYEQYF | TGTGCCAGTAGTGGGGGGGCGGCCTCTTCCTACGAGCAGTACTTC
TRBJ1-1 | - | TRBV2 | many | CASSDPTGNTEAFF | TGTGCCAGCAGTGACCCAACCGGGAACACTGAAGCTTTCTTT
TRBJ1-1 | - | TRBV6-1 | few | CASNGPNTEAFF | TGTGCCAGCAACGGACCGAACACTGAAGCTTTCTTT
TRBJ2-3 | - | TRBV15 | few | CATSRDPAKDTQYF | TGTGCCACCAGCAGAGACCCCGCCAAGGATACGCAGTATTTT
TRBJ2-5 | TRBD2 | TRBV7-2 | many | CASSIIRLAGQETQYF | TGTGCCAGCAGCATCATAAGACTAGCGGGACAAGAGACCCAGTACTTC
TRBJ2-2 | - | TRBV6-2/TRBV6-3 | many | CASSRGGGPPVSGELFF | TGTGCCAGCAGCCGAGGCGGAGGCCCCCCTGTGAGCGGGGAGCTGTTTTTT
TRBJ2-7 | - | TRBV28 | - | CASVQGGDHEQYF | TGTGCCAGCGTCCAGGGCGGGGACCACGAGCAGTACTTC
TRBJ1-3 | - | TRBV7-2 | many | CASRGFGNTIYF | TGTGCCAGCAGGGGCTTCGGAAACACCATATATTTT
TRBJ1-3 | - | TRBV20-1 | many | CSAHKWPGNTIYF | TGCAGTGCTCATAAGTGGCCCGGAAACACCATATATTTT
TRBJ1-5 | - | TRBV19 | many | CASSPLRGNSNQPQHF | TGTGCCAGTAGTCCATTAAGGGGGAATAGCAATCAGCCCCAGCATTTT